The rows below give T cell receptor beta chains drawn from one sample of a study of identical twins. TCRdb passed the 5' RACE reads through MiXCR, listing each CDR3 protein once. The table has hundreds of thousands of distinct CDR3 sequences, around 6% seen once. The sequenced material came from naive T cells sorted from blood. These receptors all come from a man between 18 and 29 years old in good health. CDR3s include the opening cysteine and the closing phenylalanine or tryptophan. A D gene is named only where the DNA matches it firmly. A clone size is listed for some rows: how often the clone was seen (once, few, many), or a class if it is expanded.

clone size: many
D gene: TRBD2
J gene: TRBJ2-3
V gene: TRBV20-1
CDR3 DNA: TGCAGTGCCTCCCGACTAGCGGGAGTAACAGATACGCAGTATTTT
CDR3 protein: CSASRLAGVTDTQYF

clone size: many
D gene: NA
J gene: TRBJ2-1
V gene: TRBV27
CDR3 DNA: TGTGCCAGCAGCTACGGTAGCGGTTCCCTTTCCAATGAGCAGTTCTTC
CDR3 protein: CASSYGSGSLSNEQFF

clone size: few
D gene: TRBD1
J gene: TRBJ2-3
V gene: TRBV18
CDR3 DNA: TGTGCCAGCTCACGGGACAGAGTCTCCACAGATACGCAGTATTTT
CDR3 protein: CASSRDRVSTDTQYF

clone size: many
D gene: NA
J gene: TRBJ2-5
V gene: TRBV5-1
CDR3 DNA: TGCGCCAGCAGCTTGCTCCCCACCGGGTCGGGGCAAGAGACCCAGTACTTC
CDR3 protein: CASSLLPTGSGQETQYF

clone size: many
D gene: TRBD1
J gene: TRBJ2-7
V gene: TRBV12-3/TRBV12-4
CDR3 DNA: TGTGCCAGCAGTTGGGGGAGAGTCGACAGGGGGCAAGCCTACGAGCAGTACTTC
CDR3 protein: CASSWGRVDRGQAYEQYF

clone size: many
D gene: NA
J gene: TRBJ2-3
V gene: TRBV24-1
CDR3 DNA: TGTGCCACCTCAACAGGGAACGGAAACCCAGGAGATACGCAGTATTTT
CDR3 protein: CATSTGNGNPGDTQYF

clone size: NA
D gene: TRBD1
J gene: TRBJ2-3
V gene: TRBV5-6
CDR3 DNA: TGTGCCAGCAGCTTCCCGCCACAGGGGGCAACAGATACGCAGTATTTT
CDR3 protein: CASSFPPQGATDTQYF

clone size: few
D gene: NA
J gene: TRBJ2-2
V gene: TRBV12-3/TRBV12-4
CDR3 DNA: TGTGCCAGCAATCATCGAAGCGGTGGGTCGTACGGGGAGCTGTTTTTT
CDR3 protein: CASNHRSGGSYGELFF

clone size: few
D gene: TRBD2
J gene: TRBJ2-3
V gene: TRBV5-6
CDR3 DNA: TGTGCCAGCAGTCGGGGAGGGTCAGATACGCAGTATTTT
CDR3 protein: CASSRGGSDTQYF

clone size: many
D gene: NA
J gene: TRBJ2-5
V gene: TRBV5-1
CDR3 DNA: TGCGCCAGCAGCAAAGAGGAGACCCAGTACTTC
CDR3 protein: CASSKEETQYF

clone size: many
D gene: NA
J gene: TRBJ1-2
V gene: TRBV12-3/TRBV12-4
CDR3 DNA: TGTGCCAGCAGTTTCGGACGCCACTATGGCTACACCTTC
CDR3 protein: CASSFGRHYGYTF

clone size: many
D gene: NA
J gene: TRBJ1-6
V gene: TRBV4-3
CDR3 DNA: TGCGCCAGCAGCGCCACCCAGGGGTCACCCCTCCACTTT
CDR3 protein: CASSATQGSPLHF

clone size: NA
D gene: TRBD2
J gene: TRBJ2-1
V gene: TRBV5-8
CDR3 DNA: TGTGCCAGCAGCCTATGGGGACTAGCGGACCACAATGAGCAGTTCTTC
CDR3 protein: CASSLWGLADHNEQFF

clone size: many
D gene: NA
J gene: TRBJ2-4
V gene: TRBV5-1
CDR3 DNA: TGCGCCAGCAGCTTGGACATGGGCGCGACGGCCAAAAACATTCAGTACTTC
CDR3 protein: CASSLDMGATAKNIQYF

clone size: many
D gene: NA
J gene: TRBJ2-5
V gene: TRBV12-3/TRBV12-4
CDR3 DNA: TGTGCCAGCAGAATACTAGGGGGAGAGACCCAGTACTTC
CDR3 protein: CASRILGGETQYF